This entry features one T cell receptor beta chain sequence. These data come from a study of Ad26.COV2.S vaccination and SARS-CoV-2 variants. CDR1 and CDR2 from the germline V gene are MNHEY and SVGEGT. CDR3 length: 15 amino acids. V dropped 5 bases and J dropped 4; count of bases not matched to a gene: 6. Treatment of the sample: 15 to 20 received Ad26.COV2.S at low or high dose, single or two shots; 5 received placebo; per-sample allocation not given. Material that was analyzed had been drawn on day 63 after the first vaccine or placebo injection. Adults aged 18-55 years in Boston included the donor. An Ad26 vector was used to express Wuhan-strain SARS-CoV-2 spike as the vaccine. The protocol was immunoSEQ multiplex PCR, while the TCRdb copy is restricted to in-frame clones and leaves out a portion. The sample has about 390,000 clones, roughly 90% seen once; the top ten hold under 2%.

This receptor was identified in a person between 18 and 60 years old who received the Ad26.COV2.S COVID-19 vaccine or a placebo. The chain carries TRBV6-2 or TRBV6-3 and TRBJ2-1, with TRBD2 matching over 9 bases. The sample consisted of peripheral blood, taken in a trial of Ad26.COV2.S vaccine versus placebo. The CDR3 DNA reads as TGTGCCAGCAGTGCGAGCGGGGGGTCGTACAATGAGCAGTTCTTC. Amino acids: CASSASGGSYNEQFF.